Detailed here is one TCR beta chain. This clonotype was seen at least ten times. The target of this receptor is not known. Base qualities were left out, and no much larger clone turns up one base away. This entry comes from a study of blood T cells in healthy people across ages (dated by TCRdb to between 2014 and 2016). Study-wide context: Template switching captured roughly one uniquely barcoded TCR beta cDNA molecule per two T cells in model experiments. Donors were grouped into four age groups: young (average roughly 15 years), middle-aged (roughly 40), aged (about 60) and long-lived (around 80). To avoid experimental bias, donors of different ages were spread randomly across the sequencing lanes. The study measured age-related changes in TCR beta repertoire diversity using deep sequencing normalized with unique cDNA molecular identifiers. Two additional independent replicas of 1 million unique cDNA reads from the same blood draw were analyzed for two donors (one aged 18 to 30 and one aged 80 or older). Results the study describes overall, beyond this receptor: Bulk unsorted PBMC profiling prevented conclusive comparison of naive and antigen-experienced compartments. Total diversity estimates from one million sequenced T cells were considered lower bounds and underestimates. Because donor CMV infection status was unknown, age-related changes in expanded clonotypes were potentially confounded. Observed TCR beta diversity per million T cells fell roughly linearly with age, and a significant reduction was already apparent by age around 40. There was a strong correlation between observed TCR beta diversity and the percentage of naive T cells measured by flow cytometry. Compared with the aged group, the long-lived group had more naive CD4+ T cells, fewer expanded clones and increased TCR diversity, suggesting age selection.

The 39 donors, aged roughly 6 to 90 years, were systemically healthy Caucasian individuals from Russia. Each donor gave approximately 9.4 milliliters of peripheral blood, drawn into EDTA-treated Vacutainer tubes. PBMCs were isolated by Ficoll-Paque density-gradient centrifugation, with at least 6 million obtained per sample. Total RNA was extracted from PBMCs with Trizol reagent, with at least 5.5 micrograms obtained per sample. For every donor, an aliquot of PBMCs went through flow cytometry to measure the percentages of naive CD45RAhigh/CD27high T cells. The germline V gene (reference sequence) provides CDR1 DFQATT and CDR2 SNEGSKA. The germline V and J ends show losses of 3 bases and 4 bases respectively, and no gene match explains 6 bases of the junction. Including the terminal cysteine and phenylalanine, the CDR3 comprises 15 residues. Kept here is only the CDR3 DNA, which spans 45 bases and is read in frame from base 1.

Libraries were made using 5' RACE. Sequenced on an Illumina HiSeq 2500. A second about 7 to 11 cycle PCR used a sample-barcoded 5' primer and a J-beta primer mix. Each TCR beta cDNA molecule received a unique molecular identifier from a template-switch 5' adaptor carrying 12 random nucleotides. At least 2.5 million CDR3-containing paired-end reads were obtained from each sample. First-strand cDNA was synthesized from all RNA with the Mint cDNA synthesis kit, primed by a TRBC-specific oligonucleotide. After uracil-DNA glycosylase treatment, a first 18-cycle PCR used universal primers M1SS and BC2_uni_R on all cDNA. As for the authors' bioinformatics: Normalization of each sample was performed by random selection of 1 million high-quality reads, each carrying a distinct molecular identifier. Instead of being binned into consensus sequences, reads with shared molecular identifiers were discarded. MiTCR, run with a Q25 quality threshold and the strictest error-elimination algorithm, handled CDR3 identification, clonotype clustering and error correction. A nonparametric unseen species model with Euler transformation was used to estimate lower-bound total TCR beta diversity. Using fastp trimming at Q25 and MiXCR clonotype assembly, TCRdb reanalyzed the public sequencing data and kept in-frame beta chains. Here each entry gathers all rows of one CDR3 protein and keeps the most common genes and DNA. V and J calls and clone size were set by TCRdb, not the authors. Across this sample there are roughly 1,700,000 distinct CDR3 sequences, with about 30% seen only once. Less than 9.5% of the sample is held by the ten biggest clonotypes.

The rearranged segments are TRBV20-1 and TRBJ2-5; TRBD1 aligns with 12 central bases. The sequence was obtained from a woman in her twenties or thirties in good health. Sequenced: blood. The sequenced DNA is TGCAGTGCTAGTACCGGGACAGGGGGCCTAGAGACCCAGTACTTC. Translated, this gives CSASTGTGGLETQYF.